This T cell receptor (beta chain) comes out of a study of shared clonotypes between healthy human individuals. Method: immunoSEQ multiplex PCR; TCRdb's copy keeps in-frame clones and lacks some. The sample has about 2 million clones, roughly 94% seen once. To note about this clone: The same CDR3 also results from other DNA sequences found in this sample.

Germline CDR1 is MNHEY and CDR2 is SVGAGI. The CDR3 is 15 amino acids. Trimming removed 0 bases from V and 3 bases from J; junction bases left unmatched: 1. This rearrangement joins TRBV6-5 to TRBJ2-3; TRBD2 matches at 9 bases. Sequencing was done on a sample of naive CD4+ T cells sorted from blood. Stated subset: CD45RA+ positively selected. The origin of this receptor is a young man in good health. The CDR3 DNA reads as TGTGCCAGCAGTTACTCGAGCGGGGGGACAGATACGCAGTATTTT. It yields the protein CASSYSSGGTDTQYF.